This is a list of T cell receptor beta chains from one sample in a study of radiotherapy plus CTLA-4 blockade in lung cancer. Clones were read by immunoSEQ multiplex PCR, and TCRdb kept only the in-frame ones, dropping some. The table has about 25,000 clones, around 72% seen once. Sequencing used peripheral blood, obtained from a patient treated with radiotherapy plus ipilimumab. These receptors were taken from a human donor with non-small cell lung cancer who had stable disease on radiotherapy plus ipilimumab. Both conserved end residues are part of each CDR3. The D gene is left open where the match is weak. The size entry is marked missing in some rows and otherwise reads once, few, many or a size class.

TRBV7-9,TRBJ1-1,-,-,CASSLGAFGDRGNTEAFF,TGTGCCAGCAGCTTAGGGGCCTTCGGGGATAGGGGAAACACTGAAGCTTTCTTT
TRBV19,TRBJ2-3,-,-,CASSIDRARTDTQYF,TGTGCCAGTAGTATAGACAGGGCCCGCACAGATACGCAGTATTTT
TRBV18,TRBJ2-7,-,-,CASSSRSGVEYF,TGTGCCAGCTCATCACGGTCAGGGGTGGAGTACTTC
TRBV28,TRBJ2-3,-,-,CASSNPSRTQYF,TGTGCCAGCAGTAACCCGTCCCGTACGCAGTATTTT
TRBV29-1,TRBJ2-3,-,-,CSVEDKGDWRHF,TGCAGCGTTGAAGATAAAGGGGACTGGCGGCATTTT
TRBV28,TRBJ2-7,-,-,CASSDTYEQYF,TGTGCCAGCAGTGACACGTACGAGCAGTACTTC
TRBV25-1,TRBJ1-2,TRBD1,-,CASSQQGAHGYTF,TGTGCCAGCAGTCAGCAGGGGGCGCATGGCTACACCTTC
TRBV28,TRBJ2-5,TRBD1,-,CASRLDRGRETQYF,TGTGCCAGCAGGTTAGACAGGGGGCGAGAGACCCAGTACTTC
TRBV18,TRBJ2-1,TRBD2,once,CASSPLGVAGSYNEQFF,TGTGCCAGCTCACCTCTCGGCGTAGCGGGGTCCTACAATGAGCAGTTCTTC
TRBV27,TRBJ2-1,-,-,CASSPRAGGNEQFF,TGTGCCAGCAGTCCGCGGGCCGGCGGTAATGAGCAGTTCTTC
TRBV13,TRBJ1-3,-,once,CASSLARWSGSGNTIYF,TGTGCCAGCAGCTTAGCTCGTTGGTCTGGCTCTGGAAACACCATATATTTT
TRBV18,TRBJ1-1,-,-,CASSPSGRTEAFF,TGTGCCAGCTCACCTTCAGGGAGGACTGAAGCTTTCTTT
TRBV7-9,TRBJ2-3,TRBD2,-,CASSQRLAATDTQYF,TGTGCCAGCAGCCAAAGACTAGCTGCCACAGATACGCAGTATTTT
TRBV27,TRBJ1-1,-,-,CASSYRAYGTEAFF,TGTGCCAGCAGTTACAGGGCCTATGGCACTGAAGCTTTCTTT
TRBV6-5,TRBJ2-1,TRBD2,-,CASSPGTSGTNEQFF,TGTGCCAGCAGTCCAGGGACTAGCGGGACCAATGAGCAGTTCTTC
TRBV12-2,TRBJ1-2,-,few,CASRLAKNRDQDYGYTF,TGTGCAAGTCGCTTAGCAAAAAACCGGGACCAGGACTATGGCTACACCTTC
TRBV6-1,TRBJ2-7,-,-,CASTPDGIGAYEQYF,TGTGCCAGCACCCCGGACGGAATTGGGGCCTACGAGCAGTACTTC
TRBV7-9,TRBJ1-4,-,-,CASSLAGSRANEKLFF,TGTGCCAGCAGCTTAGCGGGCAGCCGGGCTAATGAAAAACTGTTTTTT
TRBV9,TRBJ1-5,-,-,CASSVGDSNQPQHF,TGTGCCAGCAGCGTAGGGGATAGCAATCAGCCCCAGCATTTT
TRBV18,TRBJ2-7,-,few,CASSPARSYEQYF,TGTGCCAGCTCACCGGCTCGGTCCTACGAGCAGTACTTC
TRBV4-1,TRBJ2-1,-,-,CASSQDLLRGYNEQFF,TGCGCCAGCAGCCAAGATCTTCTCAGGGGCTACAATGAGCAGTTCTTC
TRBV4-3,TRBJ1-2,-,few,CASSQDRMAGFVWDGYTF,TGCGCCAGCAGCCAAGATAGGATGGCAGGTTTTGTTTGGGATGGCTACACCTTC
TRBV30,TRBJ1-1,-,-,CAWRIGTEAFF,TGTGCCTGGAGAATCGGCACTGAAGCTTTCTTT
TRBV6-5,TRBJ1-2,-,-,CATRDDGGPSYGYTF,TGTGCCACGAGGGATGACGGGGGGCCTAGCTATGGCTACACCTTC
TRBV27,TRBJ1-5,-,-,CASRGMKLNQPQHF,TGTGCCAGCCGTGGGATGAAATTAAATCAGCCCCAGCATTTT
TRBV25-1,TRBJ2-2,-,-,CASSSGPDTGELFF,TGTGCCAGCAGCTCGGGGCCGGACACCGGGGAGCTGTTTTTT
TRBV19,TRBJ2-1,TRBD2,few,CASNPPGSGKYNEQFF,TGTGCCAGTAACCCCCCAGGGAGCGGGAAGTACAATGAGCAGTTCTTC
TRBV4-1,TRBJ2-6,-,-,CASSQGDLGYNVLTF,TGCGCCAGCAGCCAAGGGGACCTGGGTTATAACGTCCTGACTTTC
TRBV7-2,TRBJ1-5,-,-,CASKLDSNQPQHF,TGTGCCAGCAAATTAGATAGCAATCAGCCCCAGCATTTT
TRBV4-1,TRBJ1-1,-,once,CASSQDFSGEAFF,TGCGCCAGCAGCCAAGATTTTTCAGGTGAAGCTTTCTTT
TRBV19,TRBJ2-7,-,-,CASSTAVWYEQYF,TGTGCCAGTAGTACGGCAGTTTGGTACGAGCAGTACTTC
TRBV18,TRBJ2-3,TRBD2,-,CASSPGLAGVGRGDTQYF,TGTGCCAGCTCACCAGGGCTAGCGGGAGTGGGGCGTGGAGATACGCAGTATTTT
TRBV11-3,TRBJ1-1,TRBD1,-,CASSTGTEGTEAFF,TGTGCCAGCAGCACCGGGACAGAGGGGACTGAAGCTTTCTTT
TRBV2,TRBJ1-2,-,-,CASSVRDIYGYTF,TGTGCCAGCAGTGTCCGGGACATCTATGGCTACACCTTC
TRBV5-4,TRBJ2-1,TRBD2,once,CASVPRGLAGGSSYNEQFF,TGTGCCAGCGTCCCTCGGGGACTAGCGGGAGGGTCCTCCTACAATGAGCAGTTCTTC
TRBV5-6,TRBJ1-2,-,-,CASSLGQGNYGYTF,TGTGCCAGCAGCTTGGGGCAGGGTAACTATGGCTACACCTTC
TRBV7-9,TRBJ2-5,TRBD2,-,CASTVSGLAGSETQYF,TGTGCCAGCACCGTCTCGGGACTAGCGGGATCAGAGACCCAGTACTTC
TRBV11-3,TRBJ1-5,-,-,CASAGGSNQPQHF,TGTGCCAGCGCCGGGGGGAGCAATCAGCCCCAGCATTTT
TRBV7-2,TRBJ2-1,TRBD2,once,CASSLSSGGTYNEQFF,TGTGCCAGCAGCCTCTCTAGCGGGGGGACTTACAATGAGCAGTTCTTC
TRBV7-8,TRBJ2-3,-,-,CASSLVRVADTDTQYF,TGTGCCAGCAGCTTAGTACGGGTTGCAGACACAGATACGCAGTATTTT
TRBV11-2,TRBJ2-6,-,-,CASSDGSKQQSRANVLTF,TGTGCCAGCAGCGACGGTTCCAAGCAACAAAGTCGGGCCAACGTCCTGACTTTC
TRBV7-3,TRBJ1-1,-,-,CASSQQGEGAEAFF,TGTGCCAGCAGCCAACAGGGTGAAGGGGCTGAAGCTTTCTTT
TRBV11-2,TRBJ2-2,-,-,CASSLMTGSVAGELFF,TGTGCCAGCAGCTTAATGACCGGGAGTGTCGCCGGGGAGCTGTTTTTT